The rows below give T cell receptor beta chains drawn from one sample of a study of T-cell memory formation after mild COVID-19. TCRdb reprocessed the 5' RACE reads via MiXCR and lists one record per CDR3 protein. The repertoire has 100,000 to 150,000 distinct CDR3 sequences, about 18% of them found once; the top ten carry approximately 5.2%. Input material: PBMCs or a T cell subset sorted from them (not recorded which). Source of these receptors: a man aged 18 to 35 who had mild COVID-19 (a few samples of this study predate the infection). Cell type and time point are not known. Both conserved end residues are part of each CDR3. A D gene is named only where the DNA matches it firmly. For some rows the clone size is stated as once, few or many, or as a class when expanded; others skip it.

D gene: TRBD1; V gene: TRBV4-1; clone size: .; J gene: TRBJ1-3; CDR3 DNA: TGCGCCAGCAGCCAAGCGCAGGGGGCGCGTGGAAACACCATATATTTT; CDR3 protein: CASSQAQGARGNTIYF
D gene: .; V gene: TRBV15; clone size: few; J gene: TRBJ1-2; CDR3 DNA: TGTGCCACCAGTTTATGGGGAGTCTATGGCTACACCTTC; CDR3 protein: CATSLWGVYGYTF
D gene: TRBD2; V gene: TRBV9; clone size: .; J gene: TRBJ2-2; CDR3 DNA: TGTGCCAGCAGCGGCCACATCCGGACTAGCGGGGTCACCGGGGAGCTGTTTTTT; CDR3 protein: CASSGHIRTSGVTGELFF
D gene: .; V gene: TRBV12-3/TRBV12-4; clone size: few; J gene: TRBJ2-6; CDR3 DNA: TGTGCCAGCACCTACTCCGGGACTTGGACCTCTGGGGCCAACGTCCTGACTTTC; CDR3 protein: CASTYSGTWTSGANVLTF
D gene: TRBD1; V gene: TRBV12-3/TRBV12-4; clone size: .; J gene: TRBJ1-1; CDR3 DNA: TGTGCCAGCAGTTTATGGGCAGGGGGTAAGAACACTGAAGCTTTCTTT; CDR3 protein: CASSLWAGGKNTEAFF
D gene: .; V gene: TRBV7-2; clone size: few; J gene: TRBJ1-2; CDR3 DNA: TGTGCCAGCAGCGCGTACGGGACGGATTATGGCTACACCTTC; CDR3 protein: CASSAYGTDYGYTF
D gene: TRBD2; V gene: TRBV12-3/TRBV12-4; clone size: .; J gene: TRBJ2-3; CDR3 DNA: TGTGCCAGCAGTTTGTGGAGCGGGGGGCCCGCAGATACGCAGTATTTT; CDR3 protein: CASSLWSGGPADTQYF
D gene: .; V gene: TRBV7-2; clone size: .; J gene: TRBJ1-6; CDR3 DNA: TGTGCCAGCACCGTCGGGGCAGGGACCCTCCACTTT; CDR3 protein: CASTVGAGTLHF
D gene: TRBD1; V gene: TRBV24-1; clone size: .; J gene: TRBJ2-3; CDR3 DNA: TGTGCCACCATGGGACAGGGCCCAGATACGCAGTATTTT; CDR3 protein: CATMGQGPDTQYF
D gene: .; V gene: TRBV7-2; clone size: few; J gene: TRBJ2-1; CDR3 DNA: TGTGCCAGCTCACCTCCCTCCTACAATGAGCAGTTCTTC; CDR3 protein: CASSPPSYNEQFF
D gene: .; V gene: TRBV12-3/TRBV12-4; clone size: .; J gene: TRBJ2-3; CDR3 DNA: TGTGCCAGCACCCTAGGACAGAGCACAGATACGCAGTATTTT; CDR3 protein: CASTLGQSTDTQYF
D gene: .; V gene: TRBV6-5; clone size: .; J gene: TRBJ1-2; CDR3 DNA: TGTGCCAGCAGTTACTCGAGGGACATCAACGGCTACACCTTC; CDR3 protein: CASSYSRDINGYTF
D gene: TRBD1; V gene: TRBV5-4; clone size: few; J gene: TRBJ1-1; CDR3 DNA: TGTGCCAGCAGCGCCGGGACAGGGCGGGACACTGAAGCTTTCTTT; CDR3 protein: CASSAGTGRDTEAFF
D gene: .; V gene: TRBV12-3/TRBV12-4; clone size: many; J gene: TRBJ2-2; CDR3 DNA: TGTGCCAGTGAGAGGTCCACGAACACCGGGGAGCTGTTTTTT; CDR3 protein: CASERSTNTGELFF
D gene: TRBD2; V gene: TRBV20-1; clone size: few; J gene: TRBJ2-3; CDR3 DNA: TGCAGTGCGGCGGGACTAGCGGGCGACACAGATACGCAGTATTTT; CDR3 protein: CSAAGLAGDTDTQYF
D gene: .; V gene: TRBV5-1; clone size: .; J gene: TRBJ2-3; CDR3 DNA: TGCGCCAGCAGCTTGGTACAGGCCCTCACAGATACGCAGTATTTT; CDR3 protein: CASSLVQALTDTQYF
D gene: .; V gene: TRBV4-1; clone size: .; J gene: TRBJ2-3; CDR3 DNA: TGCGCCAGCAGCCAGCCGACGTATAGCGGTAGGAAAGATACGCAGTATTTT; CDR3 protein: CASSQPTYSGRKDTQYF
D gene: .; V gene: TRBV5-1; clone size: .; J gene: TRBJ1-6; CDR3 DNA: TGCGCCAGCAGCTTGGCCTTGCGAGAGTATTCACCCCTCCACTTT; CDR3 protein: CASSLALREYSPLHF
D gene: .; V gene: TRBV7-2; clone size: few; J gene: TRBJ2-6; CDR3 DNA: TGTGCCAGCAGCGCCGTTCTGCCGGCCAACGTCCTGACTTTC; CDR3 protein: CASSAVLPANVLTF
D gene: .; V gene: TRBV12-3/TRBV12-4; clone size: .; J gene: TRBJ2-3; CDR3 DNA: TGTGCCAGCAGTGTTCGTCAGGGAATCACAGATACGCAGTATTTT; CDR3 protein: CASSVRQGITDTQYF
D gene: .; V gene: TRBV20-1; clone size: many; J gene: TRBJ2-3; CDR3 DNA: TGCAGTGCCGAAGCGAGGGGGGGCCACCGCACAGATACGCAGTATTTT; CDR3 protein: CSAEARGGHRTDTQYF
D gene: .; V gene: TRBV11-2; clone size: few; J gene: TRBJ2-5; CDR3 DNA: TGTGCCAGCAGCGGCACACCTGGAGAGACCCAGTACTTC; CDR3 protein: CASSGTPGETQYF
D gene: .; V gene: TRBV7-2; clone size: .; J gene: TRBJ1-3; CDR3 DNA: TGTGCCAGCAGCCGGGGGGGCGCTGGAAACACCATATATTTT; CDR3 protein: CASSRGGAGNTIYF
D gene: .; V gene: TRBV29-1; clone size: few; J gene: TRBJ2-7; CDR3 DNA: TGCAGCGTGGCCCAAGGCAGGGTGAGCGAGCAGTACTTC; CDR3 protein: CSVAQGRVSEQYF
D gene: TRBD1; V gene: TRBV6-6; clone size: few; J gene: TRBJ1-1; CDR3 DNA: TGTGCCAGCAGATACAGGGGCACTGAAGCTTTCTTT; CDR3 protein: CASRYRGTEAFF
D gene: .; V gene: TRBV9; clone size: .; J gene: TRBJ2-3; CDR3 DNA: TGTGCCAGCAGCCCAAACACGGGCTCAGATACGCAGTATTTT; CDR3 protein: CASSPNTGSDTQYF
D gene: TRBD1; V gene: TRBV3-1; clone size: .; J gene: TRBJ2-5; CDR3 DNA: TGTGCCAGCAGCAGGACAGGGCTGACCCAAGAGACCCAGTACTTC; CDR3 protein: CASSRTGLTQETQYF
D gene: TRBD1; V gene: TRBV15; clone size: few; J gene: TRBJ1-6; CDR3 DNA: TGTGCCACCCACCCGGGACAGGGGTTCTGGTCACCCCTCCACTTT; CDR3 protein: CATHPGQGFWSPLHF
D gene: TRBD2; V gene: TRBV2; clone size: .; J gene: TRBJ2-1; CDR3 DNA: TGTGCCAGCAGGCGGACTAGCGGGGGTTATGAGCAGTTCTTC; CDR3 protein: CASRRTSGGYEQFF
D gene: .; V gene: TRBV21-1; clone size: few; J gene: TRBJ1-5; CDR3 DNA: TGTGCCGCAGACCGGGTGGGGGGTCAGCCCCAGCATTTT; CDR3 protein: CAADRVGGQPQHF
D gene: .; V gene: TRBV7-8; clone size: .; J gene: TRBJ2-3; CDR3 DNA: TGTGCCAGCAGCCCATATGAAGGGTTCGCAGATACGCAGTATTTT; CDR3 protein: CASSPYEGFADTQYF
D gene: .; V gene: TRBV20-1; clone size: few; J gene: TRBJ2-1; CDR3 DNA: TGCAGTGCTCCGGACAATGAGCAGTTCTTC; CDR3 protein: CSAPDNEQFF
D gene: TRBD1; V gene: TRBV7-3; clone size: few; J gene: TRBJ1-1; CDR3 DNA: TGTGCCAGCAGCTCCCAACAGGGGGAGAACACTGAAGCTTTCTTT; CDR3 protein: CASSSQQGENTEAFF
D gene: .; V gene: TRBV12-3/TRBV12-4; clone size: .; J gene: TRBJ2-3; CDR3 DNA: TGTGCCAGCAGGGCAGGGCGCACAGATACGCAGTATTTT; CDR3 protein: CASRAGRTDTQYF
D gene: .; V gene: TRBV5-1; clone size: few; J gene: TRBJ2-1; CDR3 DNA: TGCGCCAGCACCTCAGCTAGCTCCGGGGAGCAGTTCTTC; CDR3 protein: CASTSASSGEQFF
D gene: .; V gene: TRBV5-1; clone size: many; J gene: TRBJ2-2; CDR3 DNA: TGCGCCAGCACAGGCAGGTCGAACACCGGGGAGCTGTTTTTT; CDR3 protein: CASTGRSNTGELFF
D gene: .; V gene: TRBV5-1; clone size: .; J gene: TRBJ1-1; CDR3 DNA: TGCGCCAGCCACCCCTTGCCGGTGAACACTGAAGCTTTCTTT; CDR3 protein: CASHPLPVNTEAFF
D gene: .; V gene: TRBV5-1; clone size: once; J gene: TRBJ2-2; CDR3 DNA: TGCGCCAGCAGCTTGGAGTTTACCGGGGAGCTGTTTTTT; CDR3 protein: CASSLEFTGELFF
D gene: .; V gene: TRBV20-1; clone size: .; J gene: TRBJ2-6; CDR3 DNA: TGCAGTGGGGGTCAGGGCTCTGGGGCCAACGTCCTGACTTTC; CDR3 protein: CSGGQGSGANVLTF
D gene: .; V gene: TRBV5-4; clone size: .; J gene: TRBJ1-3; CDR3 DNA: TGTGCCAGCAGCCGCGGGACATTAGGAAACACCATATATTTT; CDR3 protein: CASSRGTLGNTIYF
D gene: TRBD2; V gene: TRBV3-1; clone size: few; J gene: TRBJ2-1; CDR3 DNA: TGTGCCAGCAGACTAGCGGGGGGCAATGAGCAGTTCTTC; CDR3 protein: CASRLAGGNEQFF
D gene: .; V gene: TRBV7-7; clone size: .; J gene: TRBJ2-1; CDR3 DNA: TGTGCCAGCAGCTCCCAGGCAGGCAATGAGCAGTTCTTC; CDR3 protein: CASSSQAGNEQFF
D gene: .; V gene: TRBV5-1; clone size: few; J gene: TRBJ2-5; CDR3 DNA: TGCGCCAGCAGCCACAAGGGGGGTGAGACCCAGTACTTC; CDR3 protein: CASSHKGGETQYF
D gene: TRBD1; V gene: TRBV11-2; clone size: .; J gene: TRBJ2-5; CDR3 DNA: TGTGCCAGCAGCTTAGCGACAGGGTCATTTGTGGAGACCCAGTACTTC; CDR3 protein: CASSLATGSFVETQYF
D gene: .; V gene: TRBV5-1; clone size: .; J gene: TRBJ2-1; CDR3 DNA: TGCGCCAGCAGCTCCGGGGGTGGCTCCTACAATGAGCAGTTCTTC; CDR3 protein: CASSSGGGSYNEQFF
D gene: .; V gene: TRBV7-2; clone size: .; J gene: TRBJ1-4; CDR3 DNA: TGTGCCAGCAGCTTAGCGGGGTCAGGATATAATGAAAAACTGTTTTTT; CDR3 protein: CASSLAGSGYNEKLFF
D gene: .; V gene: TRBV25-1; clone size: .; J gene: TRBJ2-1; CDR3 DNA: TGTGCCAGCAGTGGACTAAGAATAGGGCGCAATGAGCAGTTCTTC; CDR3 protein: CASSGLRIGRNEQFF
D gene: TRBD2; V gene: TRBV20-1; clone size: .; J gene: TRBJ2-3; CDR3 DNA: TGCAGTATAGCGGGGGCCACAGATACGCAGTATTTT; CDR3 protein: CSIAGATDTQYF
D gene: TRBD1; V gene: TRBV4-3; clone size: .; J gene: TRBJ2-4; CDR3 DNA: TGCGCCAGCAGCCAAGAACTCCCGACGACAGGGTTAACGCACATTCAGTACTTC; CDR3 protein: CASSQELPTTGLTHIQYF
D gene: TRBD1; V gene: TRBV20-1; clone size: many; J gene: TRBJ1-2; CDR3 DNA: TGCAGTGCTAGAAGGGACAGTAACTATGGCTACACCTTC; CDR3 protein: CSARRDSNYGYTF
D gene: TRBD1; V gene: TRBV5-1; clone size: few; J gene: TRBJ2-7; CDR3 DNA: TGCGCCAGCAGCCCCGGGACAGGCCGACCTGCCTACGAGCAGTACTTC; CDR3 protein: CASSPGTGRPAYEQYF
D gene: .; V gene: TRBV3-2; clone size: few; J gene: TRBJ2-5; CDR3 DNA: TGTGCCAGCAGCGGGAGGCAGGGCAACGTCCAAGAGACCCAGTACTTC; CDR3 protein: CASSGRQGNVQETQYF
D gene: .; V gene: TRBV7-9; clone size: .; J gene: TRBJ1-1; CDR3 DNA: TGTGCCAGCACCCCCAGAGAGGACACTGAAGCTTTCTTT; CDR3 protein: CASTPREDTEAFF
D gene: TRBD1; V gene: TRBV5-1; clone size: .; J gene: TRBJ2-1; CDR3 DNA: TGCGCCAGCAGCCCGACAGGGGGAGCCCCTGAGCAGTTCTTC; CDR3 protein: CASSPTGGAPEQFF